The 18 T cell receptor beta chains in this list originate from one sample, sequenced in a study of tumor-infiltrating lymphocytes in primary liver carcinoma. From around 18-30 mg of unsorted bulk tissue, DNA and RNA were co-extracted together. With a constant-region primer, TCR beta cDNA was made from approximately 510 ng of total RNA. What produced the TCR beta libraries was three nested multiplex PCR rounds using slightly modified ARM-PCR. Researchers ran the first two PCR rounds for approximately 9 cycles each with TRBV1-TRBV30 forward primers and a C-beta reverse primer. TCRdb ran MiXCR on the multiplex PCR reads and lists one entry per CDR3 protein. The table shows 95,000 to 150,000 distinct CDR3 sequences, with 60% to 70% occurring only once. The source material was liver tumor tissue from sampling region 1. Subset in this sample: tumor region T1, superior pole. These receptors originate from a woman in her sixties or seventies with primary liver carcinoma and hepatitis B virus infection.

This chain joins TRBV5-1 and TRBJ1-1; a possible D gene is TRBD1 (5 bases). This CDR3 region has 15 residues. V was pared by 0 bases and J by 0 bases, with 9 bases between. Germline CDR1 SGHRS, CDR2 YFSETQ. CDR3 DNA: TGCGCCAGCAGCTTGGAAGGGGTCATGAACACTGAAGCTTTCTTT. Translation gives CASSLEGVMNTEAFF.

At least ten counts were recorded for this clonotype. The J gene is TRBJ1-6, the V gene TRBV4-2; 7 positions agree with TRBD1. CDR3 size: 17 residues. Unmatched junction bases numbered 11, after V lost 0 bases and J lost 9 bases. The germline V gene has CDR1 LGHNA and CDR2 YNFKEQ. The CDR3 sequence: CASSQDPLTGRFSPLHF. DNA of the CDR3: TGTGCCAGCAGCCAAGACCCTTTGACAGGGCGGTTTTCACCCCTCCACTTT.

Note on this clonotype: This likely comes from a read error, as the CDR3 has no conserved phenylalanine or tryptophan at its end. CDR3 loop: CASGLAPPSTQYL. The DNA for the CDR3 is TGTGCCTCCGGACTAGCGCCCCCCAGTACGCAGTATCTT. The V call is TRBV28, the J call TRBJ2-3, with 9 bases lining up with TRBD2. The CDR3 totals 13 residues. CDR1 is MDHEN and CDR2 is SYDVKM in the germline V gene. V gave up 11 bases and J gave up 8 bases; unmatched junction bases: 11.

A word on this clonotype: Mismatch with germline at one junction end may stem from a read error. The rearrangement joins TRBV12-3 or TRBV12-4 to TRBJ1-1; D gene unclear. The length of the CDR3 is 14 residues. In DNA form, the CDR3 reads TGTGCCAGCACGTACCAGCACCCGAACACTGAAGCTTCCTTT. Residues: CASTYQHPNTEASF.

This clonotype was recorded a few times. A junction boundary mismatches the germline segment, possibly from a read error. This chain connects TRBV11-2 to TRBJ2-7; 8 nucleotides line up with TRBD1. Per the germline V gene, CDR1 is SGHAT and CDR2 is FQNNGV. CDR3 length: 14 residues. DNA for the CDR3: TGTGCCATCAGCCCTCAGGGGGCTTCCCACGAGCAGTACTTC. It yields the protein CAISPQGASHEQYF.

This clonotype was seen a single time. The chain employs TRBV12-3 or TRBV12-4 and TRBJ2-3, with TRBD2 as a possible D gene (5 bases). The CDR3 extends over 15 amino acids. V shed 6 bases and J shed 14 bases, with 27 bases lying between them. CDR3 sequence: CASSVADPPGDTLYF. Here the CDR3 DNA reads TGTGCCAGCAGCGTCGCGGACCCCCCCGGGGATACGTTGTATTTT.

The sample holds many counts of this clonotype. This rearrangement joins TRBV11-1 to TRBJ2-2; 13 bases match TRBD2. Losses at the gene ends were 3 bases for V and 7 bases for J; bases not matched to a gene: 2. This CDR3 is built from 15 residues. Germline V lookup: CDR1 SGHAT, CDR2 FQDESV (reference sequence). The CDR3 bases are TGTGCCAGCAGCTTGGGACTAGCGGGGCTCGGGGAGCTGTTTTTT. Translating it yields CASSLGLAGLGELFF.

The chain links TRBV10-3 to TRBJ2-7, with 9 bases that match TRBD2. The CDR3 length is 16 residues. Trimming at V came to 2 bases and at J to 3 bases, leaving 8 bases not matched to a gene. Germline V lookup: CDR1 ENHRY, CDR2 SYGVKD. Here the CDR3 reads CAISEGLAGRLYEQYF. In nucleotides, the CDR3 is TGTGCCATCAGTGAGGGGCTAGCGGGACGTCTCTACGAGCAGTACTTC.

The rearrangement joins TRBV7-9 to TRBJ2-7; 11 bases match TRBD2. CDR3 length equals 14 residues. Germline assignment: CDR1 SEHNR and CDR2 FQNEAQ (reference sequence). The V and J ends lost 8 bases and 1 base, in that order; junction bases with no gene match: 4. CDR3 region: CASSTSGRSYEQYF. The CDR3 nucleotides are TGTGCCAGCTCCACTAGCGGGAGATCCTACGAGCAGTACTTC.

Details on this clonotype: One end of the junction is discordant with germline, which a read error may explain. The chain has TRBV4-1 and TRBJ2-1; D unclear. Germline lookup yields CDR1 MGHRA and CDR2 YSYEKL. This CDR3 comprises 16 residues. CDR3 nucleotides: TGCGCCAGCAGCCAATCGAAAGTGGGCTCCTACAGTGAGCAGTTCTTC. Its translation: CASSQSKVGSYSEQFF.

Of note for this clonotype: Germline is not matched at one junction end, which may reflect a read error. V gene TRBV12-3 or TRBV12-4 combines with J gene TRBJ2-6, with D tentatively TRBD1 (5 bases). The CDR3 has 18 amino acids. CDR3 sequence reads: CASSLAVLVKAGANVLTF. The CDR3 DNA reads as TGTGCCAGCAGTTTAGCCGTTCTCGTGAAGGCTGGGGCCAATGTCCTGACTTTC.

With regard to this clonotype: One end of the junction varies from germline; a read error may be responsible. The V and J genes are TRBV29-1 and TRBJ2-5; weak D call: TRBD2 (6 bases). CDR1 and CDR2 from the germline V gene are SQVTM and ANQGSEA. The CDR3 length is 13 residues. This CDR3 is CSIGSGGEETPYF. The DNA of the CDR3 is TGCAGCATTGGATCAGGAGGGGAAGAGACCCCGTACTTC.

At least ten counts were recorded for this clonotype. The V call is TRBV28, the J call TRBJ2-7, with TRBD1 matching 7 bases. Germline loops: CDR1 MDHEN, CDR2 SYDVKM. Trimming cost V 6 bases and J 9 bases; bases outside gene matches: 11. This CDR3 is built from 13 residues. This CDR3 reads CASRTGTAKLQYF. Written as DNA, the CDR3 is TGTGCCAGCAGGACCGGGACAGCTAAGCTGCAGTACTTC.

Concerning this clonotype: This is likely a read error, given that the CDR3 carries no conserved phenylalanine or tryptophan at its end. Because the CDR3's place on the DNA is in doubt, the DNA is left out and the CDR3 is given as listed by TCRdb. The rearrangement joins TRBV6-6 to TRBJ2-7; TRBD1 is taken as the D call from the table, unchecked against the DNA. The germline V gene encodes CDR1 MNHNY and CDR2 SVGAGI (reference sequence). Counting both end residues, the CDR3 totals 15 amino acids. The CDR3 protein is CASSYSGTAFHERYL.

This clonotype was seen a few times. This sequence may be a read error, since a much larger clone differs from it by one base. V gene TRBV6-5 combines with J gene TRBJ2-1, with D perhaps assigned TRBD1 or TRBD2 (5 bases each). Germline V CDR1 and CDR2: MNHEY, SVGAGI. The CDR3 consists of 11 residues. The CDR3: CAVPGHDEQLF. In DNA, the CDR3 is TGTGCCGTGCCGGGGCACGATGAGCAGTTGTTC.

This clonotype was observed a single time. At one of its ends the junction is not consistent with the germline gene, which may arise from a read error. The chain uses TRBV12-3 or TRBV12-4 and TRBJ1-5; TRBD1 is a possible D gene (6 bases). CDR3 size: 13 residues. The DNA of the CDR3 is TGTGCCTGCAGTCGGACAGAAGATCAACCCCAGCATTTT. Its protein is CACSRTEDQPQHF.

To note about this clonotype: The conserved final phenylalanine or tryptophan is absent from the CDR3, which likely points to a read error. V and J are TRBV5-6 and TRBJ2-5; 10 positions agree with TRBD1. CDR1 and CDR2 (germline): SGHDT, YYEEEE. The length of the CDR3 is 17 residues. The V and J ends lost 4 bases and 3 bases, in that order; junction bases with no gene match: 12. CDR3 in amino acids: CASSISLPGTGEETQYY. DNA for the CDR3: TGTGCCAGCAGCATTAGCCTTCCTGGGACAGGGGAAGAGACCCAGTACTAC.

A remark on this clonotype: With a much larger clone just one base away, this may be a read error. The rearrangement links TRBV7-8 to TRBJ1-4; no reliable D call. The CDR3 extends over 15 amino acids. Germline assignment: CDR1 SGHVS and CDR2 FQNEAQ. The CDR3 DNA is TGTGCCAACAGCACGCGGAGAGCAACTAATGAAAAACTGTTTTTT. It specifies CANSTRRATNEKLFF. Together with reference TRBV7-8 and TRBJ1-4, the CDR3 gives the full variable domain: GAGVSQSPRYKVAKRGQDVALRCDPISGHVSLFWYQQALGQGPEFLTYFQNEAQLDKSGLPSDRFFAERPEGSVSTLKIQRTQQEDSAVYLCANSTRRATNEKLFFGSGTQLSVL.